This TCR beta chain appears in the sequencing data of a study of blood T cell repertoires in COVID-19. Overall study: The origin of the acute and convalescent COVID-19 samples was the United States, Italy and Spain. T cells, B-cell-depleted T cells, or PBMCs supplied cDNA or gDNA.

Authors' analysis steps: The assay estimated nucleated cells by amplifying reference gene primers. Method: immunoSEQ multiplex PCR; TCRdb's copy keeps in-frame clones and lacks some. The V and J calls and the clone size are those of that table, but D and trimming were determined from the DNA. The data show 250,000 to 300,000 clones, just under 90% seen once. V dropped 6 bases and J dropped 5 bases, with 13 bases sitting between them. Germline V gives CDR1 MDHEN, CDR2 SYDVKM. The CDR3 sequence is 14 residues long. Those enrolled in Seattle joined during active infection and were followed longitudinally afterward.

The clonotype comes from a woman aged 30 to 39 with COVID-19, enrolled during active disease. This chain links TRBV28 with TRBJ2-2; TRBD1 is a possible D gene (6 bases). The sequenced material came from peripheral blood. The CDR3 bases are TGTGCCAGCAGGGTCCAGGGGAGAACCGGGGAGCTGTTTTTT. It specifies CASRVQGRTGELFF. Together with reference TRBV28 and TRBJ2-2, the CDR3 gives the full variable domain: DVKVTQSSRYLVKRTGEKVFLECVQDMDHENMFWYRQDPGLGLRLIYFSYDVKMKEKGDIPEGYSVSREKKERFSLILESASTNQTSMYLCASRVQGRTGELFFGEGSRLTVL.